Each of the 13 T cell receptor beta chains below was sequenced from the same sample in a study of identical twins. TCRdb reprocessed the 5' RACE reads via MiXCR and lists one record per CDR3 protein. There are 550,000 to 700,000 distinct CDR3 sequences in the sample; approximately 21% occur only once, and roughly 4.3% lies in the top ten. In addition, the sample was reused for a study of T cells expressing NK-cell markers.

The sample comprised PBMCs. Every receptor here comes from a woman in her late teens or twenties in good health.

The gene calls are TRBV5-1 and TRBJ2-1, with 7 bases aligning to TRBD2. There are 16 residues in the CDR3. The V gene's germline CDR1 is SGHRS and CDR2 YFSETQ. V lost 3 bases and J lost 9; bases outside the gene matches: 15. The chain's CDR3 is CASSYQGLSSGGEQFF. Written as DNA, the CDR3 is TGCGCCAGCAGCTACCAGGGACTATCCTCTGGCGGTGAGCAGTTCTTC.

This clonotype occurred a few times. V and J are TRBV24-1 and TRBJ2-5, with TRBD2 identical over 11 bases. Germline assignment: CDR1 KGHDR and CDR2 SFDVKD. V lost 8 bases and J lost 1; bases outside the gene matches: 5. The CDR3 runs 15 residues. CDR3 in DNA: TGTGCCACCATCGGACTAGCGGGCATCCAAGAGACCCAGTACTTC. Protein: CATIGLAGIQETQYF.

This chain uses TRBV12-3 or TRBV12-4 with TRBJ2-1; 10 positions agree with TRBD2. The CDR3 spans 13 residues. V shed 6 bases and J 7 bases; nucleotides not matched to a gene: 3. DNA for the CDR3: TGTGCCAGCAGAGTACTAGCGGGAAATGAGCAGTTCTTC. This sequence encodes CASRVLAGNEQFF.

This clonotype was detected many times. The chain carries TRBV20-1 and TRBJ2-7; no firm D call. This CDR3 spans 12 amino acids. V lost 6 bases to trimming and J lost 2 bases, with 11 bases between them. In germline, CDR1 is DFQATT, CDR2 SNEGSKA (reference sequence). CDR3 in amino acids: CSATDVAYEQYF. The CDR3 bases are TGCAGTGCAACGGACGTAGCCTACGAGCAGTACTTC.

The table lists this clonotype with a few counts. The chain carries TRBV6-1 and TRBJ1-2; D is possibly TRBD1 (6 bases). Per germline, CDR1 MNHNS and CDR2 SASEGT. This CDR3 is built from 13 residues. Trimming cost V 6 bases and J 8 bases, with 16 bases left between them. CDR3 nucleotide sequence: TGTGCCAGCAGAGCAACAGGGTTCGAGGGCTACACCTTC. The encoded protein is CASRATGFEGYTF.

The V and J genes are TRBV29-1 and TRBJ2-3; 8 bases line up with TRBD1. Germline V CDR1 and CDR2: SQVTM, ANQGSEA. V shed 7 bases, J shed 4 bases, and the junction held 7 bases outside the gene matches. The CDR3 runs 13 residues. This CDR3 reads CSAGDRQADTQYF. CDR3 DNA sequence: TGCAGCGCCGGGGACAGGCAAGCAGATACGCAGTATTTT.

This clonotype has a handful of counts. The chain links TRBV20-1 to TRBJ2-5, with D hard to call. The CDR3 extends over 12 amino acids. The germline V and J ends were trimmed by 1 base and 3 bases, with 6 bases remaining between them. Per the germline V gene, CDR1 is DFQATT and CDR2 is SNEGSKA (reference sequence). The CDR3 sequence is CSARGTKETQYF. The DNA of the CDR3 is TGCAGTGCTAGAGGGACCAAAGAGACCCAGTACTTC.

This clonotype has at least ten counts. The CDR3 DNA reads TGTGCCATCAGCCTCTCCCACGGACTAGCGGGGACTTACGAGCAGTACTTC. It codes for CAISLSHGLAGTYEQYF. The rearrangement joins TRBV10-3 to TRBJ2-7; TRBD2 agrees at 12 bases. CDR1 and CDR2 from the germline V gene are ENHRY and SYGVKD. Unmatched junction bases numbered 13, after V lost 6 bases and J lost 4 bases. This CDR3 is 17 amino acids long.

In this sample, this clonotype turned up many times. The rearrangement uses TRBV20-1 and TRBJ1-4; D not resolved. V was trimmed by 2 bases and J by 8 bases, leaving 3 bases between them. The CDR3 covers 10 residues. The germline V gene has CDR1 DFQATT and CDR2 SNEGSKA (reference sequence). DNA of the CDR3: TGCAGTGCTAGAAGGGAAAAACTGTTTTTT. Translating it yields CSARREKLFF.

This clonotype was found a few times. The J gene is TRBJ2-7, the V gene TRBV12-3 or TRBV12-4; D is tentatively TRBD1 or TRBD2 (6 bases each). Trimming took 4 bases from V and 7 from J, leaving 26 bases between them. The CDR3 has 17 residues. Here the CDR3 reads CASSWGAGFRGESEQYF. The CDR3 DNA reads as TGTGCCAGCAGTTGGGGGGCAGGGTTTCGCGGCGAGTCGGAGCAGTACTTC.

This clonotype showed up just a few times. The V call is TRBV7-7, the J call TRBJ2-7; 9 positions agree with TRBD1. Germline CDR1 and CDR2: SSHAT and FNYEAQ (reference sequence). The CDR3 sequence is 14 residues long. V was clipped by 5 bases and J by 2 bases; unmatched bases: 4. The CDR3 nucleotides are TGTGCCAGCAGCAGGGGACAGGGTCCCTACGAGCAGTACTTC. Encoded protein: CASSRGQGPYEQYF.

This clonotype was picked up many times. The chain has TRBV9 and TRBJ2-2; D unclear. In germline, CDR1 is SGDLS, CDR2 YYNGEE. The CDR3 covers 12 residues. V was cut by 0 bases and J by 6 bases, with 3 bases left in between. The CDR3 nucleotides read TGTGCCAGCAGCGTAGTATCCGGGGAGCTGTTTTTT. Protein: CASSVVSGELFF.

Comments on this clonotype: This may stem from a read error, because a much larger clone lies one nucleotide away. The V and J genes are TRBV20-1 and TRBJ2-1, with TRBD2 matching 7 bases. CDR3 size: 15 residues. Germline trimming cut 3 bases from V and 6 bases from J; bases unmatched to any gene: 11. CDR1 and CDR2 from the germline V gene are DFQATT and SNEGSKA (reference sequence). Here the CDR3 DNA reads TGCAGTGCTAGTAGAGGGAGGGCCCCGGGCAATGAGCAGTTCTTC. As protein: CSASRGRAPGNEQFF.